This TCR beta chain was captured by sequencing in a study of blood T cell repertoires in COVID-19. In germline, CDR1 is MNHEY, CDR2 SMNVEV (reference sequence). This CDR3 is built from 13 residues. V shed 3 bases and J shed 8 bases, with 13 bases lying between them. Authors' analysis steps: The authors estimated nucleated cell counts from reference gene primer amplification. Profiled with immunoSEQ multiplex PCR; TCRdb holds only in-frame clones, not every one. The V and J calls and clone size were taken over from that table, and D and trimming were inferred from the DNA. This sample has about 310,000 clones, with approximately 85% found just once.

The genes are TRBV27 and TRBJ1-2; a possible D gene is TRBD1 (5 bases). The receptor was isolated from a young man who had recovered from COVID-19. The sequenced material came from PBMCs or T cells enriched from blood (not recorded which). CDR3 sequence (DNA): TGTGCCAGCAGTTTTCGGGGGAATCGGGGCTACACCTTC. Residues: CASSFRGNRGYTF.